The source of this TCR beta chain is a study of T-cell reconstitution after alpha-beta-depleted transplantation in children. CDR1 SGHRS and CDR2 YFSETQ come from the germline V gene. This CDR3 is built from 17 residues. With 0 bases clipped from V and 4 bases from J, the junction kept 7 bases outside the gene matches. Unique molecular identifiers were incorporated into the prepared TCRbeta library. One entry per CDR3 protein results from TCRdb running MiXCR on the PCR reads. The sample includes fewer than 550,000 distinct CDR3 sequences, roughly 11% of them seen just once. This clonotype came up a few times.

The TCR originated in a female patient between 2 and 15 years old who had a stem cell transplant for aplastic anemia, so the T cells may come from the graft donor. This specimen was PBMCs, mostly from graft donor cells, taken 180 days after TCRalphabeta/CD19-depleted stem cell transplant. J is TRBJ2-2 and V is TRBV5-1, with TRBD1 identical over 9 bases. This CDR3 is CASSLARQGEGTGELFF. CDR3 sequence (DNA): TGCGCCAGCAGCTTGGCCCGACAGGGGGAGGGCACCGGGGAGCTGTTTTTT.